Sequencing of this T cell receptor beta chain was carried out in a study of tumor-infiltrating lymphocytes in primary liver carcinoma. Findings and limits, study-wide: Tumor-adjacent and tumor-blood pairs shared a smaller degree of overlap than tumor region pairs.

Germline CDR1 reads LGHNA; CDR2 reads YNFKEQ. The CDR3 consists of 14 residues. The source material, 20-30 mg of unsorted bulk tissue, was used to co-extract RNA and DNA. This clonotype was observed once. The antigen remains undetermined. One end of the junction fails to match germline, which may point to a read error. Making TCR beta cDNA involved 400 to 600 ng total RNA and a constant-region primer. It was through three nested multiplex PCR rounds of slightly modified ARM-PCR that TCR beta libraries arose. Running around 9 cycles apiece, the first two PCR rounds relied on TRBV1-TRBV30 forward primers together with a C-beta reverse primer. TCRdb independently ran MiXCR on the multiplex PCR reads; one entry per CDR3 protein. The sample holds roughly 100,000 distinct CDR3 sequences, 80% to 85% seen once.

The sequenced material came from liver tumor tissue from sampling region 3. Subset noted: tumor region T3, left-lateral pole. The V and J genes are TRBV4-2 and TRBJ2-7, with a tentative D call TRBD2 (7 bases). The sequence came from a man aged 40-50 years with primary liver carcinoma and hepatitis B virus infection. CDR3 region: CASSQGGGGYDQYF. The CDR3 coding sequence is TGTGCCAGCAGCCAAGGGGGAGGGGGTTACGATCAGTACTTC.